This T cell receptor (beta chain) was captured by sequencing in a study of molecular identifiers for immune sequencing clone quantification. Trimming shortened V by 3 bases and J by 2 bases, and 11 bases separated the two germline ends. This CDR3 region has 15 residues. Germline-derived CDR1 and CDR2 are LNHDA and SQIVND (reference sequence). TCRdb called the PCR reads again in MiXCR, with one record for every CDR3 protein. The sample yields about 35,000 distinct CDR3 sequences, approximately 17% seen once. Using a CD8+CD4-CCR7+CD45RA+ phenotype, naive CD8 T cells were sorted. The source material was naive CD8+ T cells from blood, with Jurkat cell RNA spiked in. The subset is: FACS-sorted CD8+CD4-CCR7+CD45RA+ naive T cells. The rearrangement links TRBV19 to TRBJ2-1, with D perhaps TRBD2 (6 bases). This clonotype originated in a human donor in good health. Some libraries in this study had Jurkat cell RNA spiked in. The CDR3 DNA sequence: TGTGCCAGTAGTATTGGCGGGGCCACCTACAATGAGCAGTTCTTC. Protein sequence: CASSIGGATYNEQFF. The entire variable domain, with the rest obtained from reference TRBV19 and TRBJ2-1, is as follows: DGGITQSPKYLFRKEGQNVTLSCEQNLNHDAMYWYRQDPGQGLRLIYYSQIVNDFQKGDIAEGYSVSREKKESFPLTVTSAQKNPTAFYLCASSIGGATYNEQFFGPGTRLTVL.